Listed below are T cell receptor beta chains from one sample, sequenced in a study of T-cell reconstitution after alpha-beta-depleted transplantation in children. TCRdb re-called the PCR reads with MiXCR, one entry per CDR3 protein. The data contain 500,000 to 600,000 distinct CDR3 sequences, about 17% of them seen just once; the ten biggest clones take up approximately 3%. Sequenced here: PBMCs from the stem cell graft donor, sampled from the stem cell graft. The receptor source for this set is a human donor who donated a stem cell graft to a child with acute lymphoblastic leukemia. CDR3s include the opening cysteine and the closing phenylalanine or tryptophan. D genes are given only for firm matches. Clone sizes are given selectively: once, few, many, or a class where the clone is expanded.

d_call	v_call	clone_size	j_call	cdr3_nt	cdr3_aa
.	TRBV12-3/TRBV12-4	.	TRBJ2-7	TGTGCCAGCAGTTTGGGTCTTCCTAGGGCCCCATACGAGCAGTACTTC	CASSLGLPRAPYEQYF
.	TRBV20-1	few	TRBJ2-7	TGCAGTGCTAGACGACAGAGCTCCTACGAGCAGTACTTC	CSARRQSSYEQYF
.	TRBV19	few	TRBJ2-2	TGTGCCAGTAGTATCTACCCGAACACCGGGGAGCTGTTTTTT	CASSIYPNTGELFF
TRBD2	TRBV20-1	.	TRBJ2-3	TGCAGTGCTAGAGGTCGACCGGGACTAGCGGTTCAAACAGATACGCAGTATTTT	CSARGRPGLAVQTDTQYF
.	TRBV10-3	.	TRBJ2-7	TGTGCCATCAGTGAAACCGGGGGTGGGCGCGAGCAGTACTTC	CAISETGGGREQYF
.	TRBV7-9	few	TRBJ2-2	TGTGCCAGCAGCCCCGGACGGTCGAACACCGGGGAGCTGTTTTTT	CASSPGRSNTGELFF
TRBD2	TRBV20-1	few	TRBJ2-7	TGCAGTGCTGTCATAGCGGGAGTTGGGAACGAGCAGTACTTC	CSAVIAGVGNEQYF
.	TRBV6-2/TRBV6-3	few	TRBJ1-2	TGTGCCAGCAGCCGAGCGAACCCTGATTGGGGGCAATATGGCTACACCTTC	CASSRANPDWGQYGYTF
TRBD2	TRBV20-1	.	TRBJ2-2	TGCAGTGCTAGAGACGCTAGCGGGATCGCGAACACCGGGGAGCTGTTTTTT	CSARDASGIANTGELFF
.	TRBV2	.	TRBJ1-2	TGTGCCAGCAGCGTGATCGGGATTTTTAACTATGGCTACACCTTC	CASSVIGIFNYGYTF
TRBD2	TRBV19	.	TRBJ2-1	TGTGCCAGTAGTACTACCCGACTAGCGGGATTGAAACAGTTCTTC	CASSTTRLAGLKQFF
TRBD1	TRBV29-1	.	TRBJ2-7	TGCAGCGTGGGGGACAGGGGGCCCTACGAGCAGTACTTC	CSVGDRGPYEQYF
.	TRBV29-1	.	TRBJ2-2	TGCAGCGTTGACAGGGCGGGGACCGGGGAGCTGTTTTTT	CSVDRAGTGELFF
.	TRBV5-1	.	TRBJ2-7	TGCGCCAGCAGCTTCGCTAACTCCCTACACGAGCAGTACTTC	CASSFANSLHEQYF
.	TRBV7-2	few	TRBJ2-5	TGTGCCAGCAGCCCCCAGTCGGTTCCGGAGACCCAGTACTTC	CASSPQSVPETQYF
TRBD2	TRBV15	.	TRBJ2-1	TGTGCCACCAGGGCGACTAGCGGGAGTAATGAGCAGTTCTTC	CATRATSGSNEQFF
.	TRBV20-1	.	TRBJ2-7	TGCAGTGCTCCCCCTCGACTCAGCGAGCAGTACTTC	CSAPPRLSEQYF
TRBD1	TRBV12-3/TRBV12-4	few	TRBJ1-2	TGTGCCAGCAGTTCAGGGGGCGAGGTCTATGGCTACACCTTC	CASSSGGEVYGYTF
TRBD1	TRBV5-1	.	TRBJ2-1	TGCGCCAGCAGCCGGAGGCCACAGGGGTGGCTATCCTACAATGAGCAGTTCTTC	CASSRRPQGWLSYNEQFF
.	TRBV20-1	.	TRBJ2-7	TGCAGTGCTCCCATAGACTACGAGCAGTACTTC	CSAPIDYEQYF
TRBD2	TRBV5-4	once	TRBJ2-3	TGTGCCAGCGAAATGGGGGGAGGGCCATCAGATACGCAGTATTTT	CASEMGGGPSDTQYF
TRBD1	TRBV4-1	.	TRBJ2-1	TGCGCCAGCAGCCAAGTTTTCCAGGGGGCCAGGGCTGAGCAGTTCTTC	CASSQVFQGARAEQFF
.	TRBV20-1	few	TRBJ2-3	TGCAGTGCTAGAGGCACTTTCCGCACAGATACGCAGTATTTT	CSARGTFRTDTQYF
.	TRBV11-2	few	TRBJ2-1	TGTGCCAGCAGCTTAGTAAACTACAATGAGCAGTTCTTC	CASSLVNYNEQFF
.	TRBV7-9	.	TRBJ2-1	TGTGCCAGCAGCTTAGTGCCGGGGTTGGGGAATGAGCAGTTCTTC	CASSLVPGLGNEQFF
TRBD2	TRBV9	.	TRBJ2-3	TGTGCCAGCGGGTCTAGCGGGCGGCTCTCAGATACGCAGTATTTT	CASGSSGRLSDTQYF
TRBD1	TRBV11-2	once	TRBJ2-7	TGTGCCAGCAGACCGGGACAGGGGTTCTACGAGCAGTACTTC	CASRPGQGFYEQYF
TRBD1	TRBV5-1	few	TRBJ2-7	TGCGCCAGCAGCGGACAGGACTCCTACGAGCAGTACTTC	CASSGQDSYEQYF
TRBD2	TRBV20-1	.	TRBJ2-3	TGCAGTGCTAGAGGGGCGGGACTAGCGGGAGCAGATACGCAGTATTTT	CSARGAGLAGADTQYF
TRBD2	TRBV11-1	.	TRBJ2-5	TGTGCCAGCAGCTTTTTTTGGCTAGCGGGAGTCTTGCTCCAAGAGACCCAGTACTTC	CASSFFWLAGVLLQETQYF
.	TRBV5-1	.	TRBJ1-5	TGCGCCAGCAGCCGGGGTGGGACCCAGCCCCAGCATTTT	CASSRGGTQPQHF
.	TRBV20-1	.	TRBJ2-3	TGCAGTGCTAACTCCCGTCGTAGCACAGATACGCAGTATTTT	CSANSRRSTDTQYF
TRBD2	TRBV19	few	TRBJ2-7	TGTGCCAGTAGCAGGACTAGAAGTACGTACGAGCAGTACTTC	CASSRTRSTYEQYF
.	TRBV12-3/TRBV12-4	.	TRBJ2-2	TGTGCCGCCTCCCCGCTTGACACCGGGGAGCTGTTTTTT	CAASPLDTGELFF
.	TRBV5-1	few	TRBJ2-1	TGCGCCAGCAGCTTGATTGCGGATTACAATGAGCAGTTCTTC	CASSLIADYNEQFF
.	TRBV27	few	TRBJ2-5	TGTGCCAGCAGTTTATTCCGGGATCCCCAAGAGACCCAGTACTTC	CASSLFRDPQETQYF
TRBD2	TRBV25-1	few	TRBJ2-7	TGTGCCAGCAGTGAATGGAGCGGGAGGCCCGAGCAGTACTTC	CASSEWSGRPEQYF
.	TRBV12-3/TRBV12-4	few	TRBJ2-3	TGTGCCAGCAGTCCCGACAGTTATTCAGATACGCAGTATTTT	CASSPDSYSDTQYF
.	TRBV27	.	TRBJ2-1	TGTGCCAGCAGTTCGGATAACTACAATGAGCAGTTCTTC	CASSSDNYNEQFF
.	TRBV7-9	few	TRBJ1-1	TGTGCCAGCATCGGCACTGAAGCTTTCTTT	CASIGTEAFF
.	TRBV25-1	few	TRBJ1-2	TGTGCCAGCAGACCCCTTACCGCGGATACACCTAACTATGGCTACACCTTC	CASRPLTADTPNYGYTF
.	TRBV24-1	few	TRBJ2-5	TGTGCCACCAGTGACCTAGGGGGGCTCGGCACCCAGTACTTC	CATSDLGGLGTQYF
TRBD2	TRBV27	.	TRBJ2-3	TGTGCCAGCAAAGTCGGAAGCGGGACCCCACAAGCGCAGTATTTT	CASKVGSGTPQAQYF
.	TRBV7-9	.	TRBJ2-5	TGTGCCATCGAGACGGGGGCCGGGGAGACCCAGTACTTC	CAIETGAGETQYF
.	TRBV4-2	few	TRBJ1-1	TGTGCCAGCAGCCAAGATCCCTCCACTGAAGCTTTCTTT	CASSQDPSTEAFF
TRBD1	TRBV27	.	TRBJ2-3	TGTGCCAGCAGTTTGTACCGGGACAGGCTTGGCACAGATACGCAGTATTTT	CASSLYRDRLGTDTQYF
.	TRBV11-2	.	TRBJ1-4	TGTGCCAGCAGCTTAATGGATAAACTGTTTTTT	CASSLMDKLFF
.	TRBV29-1	.	TRBJ2-2	TGCAGCGTTACGACACCAACCGGGGAGCTGTTTTTT	CSVTTPTGELFF
TRBD1	TRBV6-1	few	TRBJ1-2	TGTGCCGCAGGGAGGGGCACAGGGGGCCCCTATGGCTACACCTTC	CAAGRGTGGPYGYTF
TRBD1	TRBV4-2	.	TRBJ1-6	TGTGCCAGCAGCCAAGATCCAGGGGGCGCTTCACCCCTCCACTTT	CASSQDPGGASPLHF
TRBD1	TRBV25-1	.	TRBJ1-2	TGTGCCAGCATCACCCGGGGACAGGGAGACGGCTACACCTTC	CASITRGQGDGYTF
.	TRBV18	once	TRBJ1-1	TGTGCCAGCTCACCACGGGGGTTTGCGGTCGGCACTGAAGCTTTCTTT	CASSPRGFAVGTEAFF